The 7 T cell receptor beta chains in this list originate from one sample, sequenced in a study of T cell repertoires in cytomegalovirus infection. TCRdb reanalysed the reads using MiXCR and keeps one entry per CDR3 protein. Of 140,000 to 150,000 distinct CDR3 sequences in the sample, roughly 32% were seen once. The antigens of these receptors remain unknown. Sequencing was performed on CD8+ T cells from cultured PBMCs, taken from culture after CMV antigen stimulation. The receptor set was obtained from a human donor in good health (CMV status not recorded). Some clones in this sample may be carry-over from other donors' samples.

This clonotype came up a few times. The CDR3 loop is CASSLEPGPQETQYF. The CDR3 bases are TGTGCCAGCAGCTTAGAGCCAGGGCCGCAAGAGACCCAGTACTTC. J is TRBJ2-5 and V is TRBV7-2, with a possible D match to TRBD1 (5 bases). CDR3 length equals 15 residues. CDR1 and CDR2 from the germline V gene are SGHTA and FQGNSA. V lost 1 base to trimming and J lost 2 bases, with 11 bases between them.

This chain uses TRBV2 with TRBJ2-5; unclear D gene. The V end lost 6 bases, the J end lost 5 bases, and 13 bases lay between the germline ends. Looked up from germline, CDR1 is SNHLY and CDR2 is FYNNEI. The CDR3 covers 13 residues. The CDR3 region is CASRSWGWETQYF. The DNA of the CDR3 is TGTGCCAGCAGAAGCTGGGGATGGGAGACCCAGTACTTC.

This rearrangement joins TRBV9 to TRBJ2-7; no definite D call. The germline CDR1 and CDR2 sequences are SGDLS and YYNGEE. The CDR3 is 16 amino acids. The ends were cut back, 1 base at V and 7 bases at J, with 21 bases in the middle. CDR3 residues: CASSVSGSGKNVEQYF. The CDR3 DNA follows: TGTGCCAGCAGCGTAAGTGGGTCCGGTAAGAATGTGGAGCAGTACTTC.

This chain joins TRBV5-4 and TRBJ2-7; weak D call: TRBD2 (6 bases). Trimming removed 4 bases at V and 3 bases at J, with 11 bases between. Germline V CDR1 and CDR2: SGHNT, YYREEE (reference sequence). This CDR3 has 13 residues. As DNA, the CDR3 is TGTGCCAGCAGCCCTGCCGGGGGCTACGAGCAGTACTTC. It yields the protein CASSPAGGYEQYF.

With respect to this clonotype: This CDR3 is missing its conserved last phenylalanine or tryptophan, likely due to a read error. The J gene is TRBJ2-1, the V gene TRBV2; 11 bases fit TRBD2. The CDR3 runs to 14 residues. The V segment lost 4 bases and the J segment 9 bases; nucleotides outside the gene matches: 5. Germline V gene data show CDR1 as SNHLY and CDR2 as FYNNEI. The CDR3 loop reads CASSGTSGYGEQFS. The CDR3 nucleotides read TGTGCCAGCAGTGGGACTAGCGGGTATGGTGAGCAGTTCTCC.

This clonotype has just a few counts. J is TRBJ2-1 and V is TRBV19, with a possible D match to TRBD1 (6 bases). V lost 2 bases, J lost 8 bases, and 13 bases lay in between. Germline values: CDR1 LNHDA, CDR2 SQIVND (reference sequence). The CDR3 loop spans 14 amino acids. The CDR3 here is CASSITGNLDEQFF. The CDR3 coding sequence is TGTGCCAGTAGTATAACAGGGAACCTCGATGAGCAGTTCTTC.

The CDR3 bases are TGTGCCAGCAGCGCGGGGACGGGGGACCACACCTTC. It encodes CASSAGTGDHTF. J is TRBJ1-2 and V is TRBV5-4; D is possibly TRBD1 (5 bases). Germline V gene data show CDR1 as SGHNT and CDR2 as YYREEE (reference sequence). The V end was cut by 4 bases, the J end by 12 bases, with 16 bases between. The CDR3 is made up of 12 amino acids.